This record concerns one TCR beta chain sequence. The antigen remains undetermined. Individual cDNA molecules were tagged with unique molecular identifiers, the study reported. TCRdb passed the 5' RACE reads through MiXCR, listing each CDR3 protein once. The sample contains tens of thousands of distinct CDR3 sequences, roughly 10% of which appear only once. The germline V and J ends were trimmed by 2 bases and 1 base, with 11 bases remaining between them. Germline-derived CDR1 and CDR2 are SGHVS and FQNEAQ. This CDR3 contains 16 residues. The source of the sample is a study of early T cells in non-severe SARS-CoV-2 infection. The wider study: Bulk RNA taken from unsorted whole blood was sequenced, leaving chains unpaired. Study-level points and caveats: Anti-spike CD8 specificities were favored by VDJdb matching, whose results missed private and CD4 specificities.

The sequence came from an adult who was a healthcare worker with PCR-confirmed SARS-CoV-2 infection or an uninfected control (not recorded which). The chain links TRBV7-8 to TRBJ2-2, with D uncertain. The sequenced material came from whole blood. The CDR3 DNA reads TGTGCCAGCAGCTTAATGGATAGGTTGAACACCGGGGAGCTGTTTTTT. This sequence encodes CASSLMDRLNTGELFF.